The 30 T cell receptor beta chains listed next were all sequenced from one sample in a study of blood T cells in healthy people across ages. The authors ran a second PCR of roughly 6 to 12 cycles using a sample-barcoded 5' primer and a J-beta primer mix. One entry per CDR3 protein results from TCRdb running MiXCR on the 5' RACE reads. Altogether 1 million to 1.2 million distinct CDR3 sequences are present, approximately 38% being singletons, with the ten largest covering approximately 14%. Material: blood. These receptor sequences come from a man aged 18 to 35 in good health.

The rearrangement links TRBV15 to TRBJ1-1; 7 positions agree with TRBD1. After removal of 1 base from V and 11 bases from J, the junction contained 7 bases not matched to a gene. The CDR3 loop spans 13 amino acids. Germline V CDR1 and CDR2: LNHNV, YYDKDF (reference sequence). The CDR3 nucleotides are TGTGCCACCAGCAGAGGAGAGACAGGGATCGCTTTCTTT. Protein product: CATSRGETGIAFF.

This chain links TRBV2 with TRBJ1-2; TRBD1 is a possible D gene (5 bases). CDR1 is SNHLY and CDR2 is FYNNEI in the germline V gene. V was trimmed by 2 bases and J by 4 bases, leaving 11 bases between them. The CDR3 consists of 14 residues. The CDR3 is CASSELTESYGYTF. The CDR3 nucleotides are TGTGCCAGCAGTGAATTGACAGAGAGCTATGGCTACACCTTC.

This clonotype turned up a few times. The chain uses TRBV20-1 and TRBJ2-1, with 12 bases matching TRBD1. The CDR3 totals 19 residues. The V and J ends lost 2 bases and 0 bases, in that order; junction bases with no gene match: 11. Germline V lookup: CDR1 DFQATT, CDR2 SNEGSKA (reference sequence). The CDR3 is CSARPSGTGGLSSYNEQFF. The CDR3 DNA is TGCAGTGCTAGACCTTCCGGGACAGGGGGCCTGAGCTCCTACAATGAGCAGTTCTTC.

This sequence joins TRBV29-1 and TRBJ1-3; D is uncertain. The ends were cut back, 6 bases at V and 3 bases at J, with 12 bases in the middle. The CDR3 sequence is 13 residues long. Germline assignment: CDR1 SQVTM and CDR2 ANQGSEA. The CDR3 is CSVKGKFGNTIYF. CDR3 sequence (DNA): TGCAGCGTCAAAGGGAAGTTTGGAAACACCATATATTTT. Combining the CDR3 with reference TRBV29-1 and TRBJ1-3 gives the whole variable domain SAVISQKPSRDICQRGTSLTIQCQVDSQVTMMFWYRQQPGQSLTLIATANQGSEATYESGFVIDKFPISRPNLTFSTLTVSNMSPEDSSIYLCSVKGKFGNTIYFGEGSWLTVV.

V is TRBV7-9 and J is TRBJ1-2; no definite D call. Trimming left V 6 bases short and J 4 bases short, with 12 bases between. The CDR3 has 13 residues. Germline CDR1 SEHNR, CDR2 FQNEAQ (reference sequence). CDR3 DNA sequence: TGTGCCAGCAGACCCGGGCCCCTCTATGGCTACACCTTC. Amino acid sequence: CASRPGPLYGYTF.

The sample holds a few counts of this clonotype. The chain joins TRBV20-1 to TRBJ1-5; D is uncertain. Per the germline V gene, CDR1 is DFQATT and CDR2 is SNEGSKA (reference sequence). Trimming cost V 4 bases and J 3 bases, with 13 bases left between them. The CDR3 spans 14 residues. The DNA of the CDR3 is TGCAGTGCTATAGTAGAGGGTCACAATCAGCCCCAGCATTTT. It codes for CSAIVEGHNQPQHF.

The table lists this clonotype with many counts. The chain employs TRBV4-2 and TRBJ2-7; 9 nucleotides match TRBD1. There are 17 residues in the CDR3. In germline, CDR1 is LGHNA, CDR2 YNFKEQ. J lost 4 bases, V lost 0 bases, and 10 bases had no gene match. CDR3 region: CASSQDERTGVSYEQYF. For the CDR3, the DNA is TGTGCCAGCAGCCAAGATGAGCGGACAGGGGTGTCGTACGAGCAGTACTTC.

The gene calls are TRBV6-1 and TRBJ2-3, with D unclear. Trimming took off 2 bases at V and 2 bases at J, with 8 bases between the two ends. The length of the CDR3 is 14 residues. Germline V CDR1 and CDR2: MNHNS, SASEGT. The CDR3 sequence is CASSESVATDTQYF. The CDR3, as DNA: TGTGCCAGCAGTGAATCGGTAGCCACAGATACGCAGTATTTT.

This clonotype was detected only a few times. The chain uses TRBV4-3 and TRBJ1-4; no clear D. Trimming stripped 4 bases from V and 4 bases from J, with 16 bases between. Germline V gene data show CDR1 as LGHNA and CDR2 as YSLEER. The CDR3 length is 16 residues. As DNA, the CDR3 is TGCGCCAGCAGCCCCTCCCCCTTAGAGGGTAATGAAAAACTGTTTTTT. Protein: CASSPSPLEGNEKLFF.

CDR3 nucleotide sequence: TGTGCCAGCAGTACAGGGGAAGAAGAAACTGAAGCTTTCTTT. Protein sequence: CASSTGEEETEAFF. V is TRBV6-5 and J is TRBJ1-1; 7 bases line up with TRBD1. Looked up from germline, CDR1 is MNHEY and CDR2 is SVGAGI. V lost 5 bases and J lost 5; bases outside the gene matches: 8. The CDR3 is 14 amino acids.

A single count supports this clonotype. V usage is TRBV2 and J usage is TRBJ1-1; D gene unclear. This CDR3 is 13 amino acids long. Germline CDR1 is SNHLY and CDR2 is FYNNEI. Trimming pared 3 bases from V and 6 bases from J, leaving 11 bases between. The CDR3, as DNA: TGTGCCAGCAGTGAGGACCGACGGGCTGAAGCTTTCTTT. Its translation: CASSEDRRAEAFF.

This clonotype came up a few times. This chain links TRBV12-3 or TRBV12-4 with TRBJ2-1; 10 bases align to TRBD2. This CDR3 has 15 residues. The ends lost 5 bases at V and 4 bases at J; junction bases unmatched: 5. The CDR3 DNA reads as TGTGCCAGCAGTCGAAAAGCGGGGGGGTACAATGAGCAGTTCTTC. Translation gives CASSRKAGGYNEQFF.

CDR3 protein: CASRRGLNTEAFF. The CDR3, as DNA: TGTGCCAGCAGGCGGGGTCTGAACACTGAAGCTTTCTTT. This rearrangement joins TRBV3-1 to TRBJ1-1; D is uncertain. Germline CDR1 and CDR2: LGHDT and YNNKEL (reference sequence). The CDR3 spans 13 residues. V was clipped by 6 bases and J by 0 bases, with 8 bases between them. Full variable domain (rest looked up from reference TRBV3-1 and TRBJ1-1): DTAVSQTPKYLVTQMGNDKSIKCEQNLGHDTMYWYKQDSKKFLKIMFSYNNKELIINETVPNRFSPKSPDKAHLNLHINSLELGDSAVYFCASRRGLNTEAFFGQGTRLTVV.

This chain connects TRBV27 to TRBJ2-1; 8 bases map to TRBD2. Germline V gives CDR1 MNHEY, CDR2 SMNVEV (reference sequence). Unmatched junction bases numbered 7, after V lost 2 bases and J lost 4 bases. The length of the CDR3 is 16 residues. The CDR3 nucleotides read TGTGCCAGCAGTTTAACGGGGGGGGACCGTTACAATGAGCAGTTCTTC. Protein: CASSLTGGDRYNEQFF.

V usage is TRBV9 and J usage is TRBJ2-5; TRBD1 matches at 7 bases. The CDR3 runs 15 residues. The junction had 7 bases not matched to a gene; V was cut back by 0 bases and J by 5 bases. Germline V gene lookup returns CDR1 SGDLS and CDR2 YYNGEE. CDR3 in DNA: TGTGCCAGCAGCGTAGCGGTGACAGGGTTCGAGACCCAGTACTTC. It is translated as CASSVAVTGFETQYF.

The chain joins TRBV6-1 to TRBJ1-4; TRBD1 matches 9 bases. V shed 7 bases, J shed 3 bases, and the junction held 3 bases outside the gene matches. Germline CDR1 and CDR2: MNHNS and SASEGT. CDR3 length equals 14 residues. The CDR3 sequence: CASNRGRPNEKLFF. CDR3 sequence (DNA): TGTGCCAGCAACAGGGGGCGACCTAATGAAAAACTGTTTTTT.

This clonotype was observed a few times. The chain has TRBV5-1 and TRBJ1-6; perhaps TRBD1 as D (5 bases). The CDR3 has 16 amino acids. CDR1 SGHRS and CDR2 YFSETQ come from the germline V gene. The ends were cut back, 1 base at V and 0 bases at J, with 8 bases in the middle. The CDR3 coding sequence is TGCGCCAGCAGCTTGAGGGACCCCTCCTATAATTCACCCCTCCACTTT. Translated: CASSLRDPSYNSPLHF.

The CDR3 nucleotides are TGTGCCAGCAGTCCCAAAGTCCTTCAGCCCCAGCATTTT. Translation gives CASSPKVLQPQHF. J is TRBJ1-5 and V is TRBV27; no clear D gene. V was pared by 5 bases and J by 6 bases, with 11 bases between. Germline V gives CDR1 MNHEY, CDR2 SMNVEV (reference sequence). The CDR3 is 13 residues long.

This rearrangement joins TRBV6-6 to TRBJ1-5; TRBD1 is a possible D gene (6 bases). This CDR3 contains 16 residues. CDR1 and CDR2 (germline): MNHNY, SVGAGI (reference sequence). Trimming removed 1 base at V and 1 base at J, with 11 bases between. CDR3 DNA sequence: TGTGCCAGCAGTTACTATCGGGGGCAAAGCAATCAGCCCCAGCATTTT. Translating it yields CASSYYRGQSNQPQHF.

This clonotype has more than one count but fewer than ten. The CDR3 region has the DNA TGTGCCAGCAGCCAGGGACAGGGGGCTTGGTATGGCTACACCTTC. Translation gives CASSQGQGAWYGYTF. The V and J genes are TRBV7-3 and TRBJ1-2; 12 positions match TRBD1. There are 15 residues in the CDR3. Germline CDR1 is SGHTA and CDR2 is FQGTGA. V shed 5 bases, J shed 5 bases, and the junction held 6 bases outside the gene matches.

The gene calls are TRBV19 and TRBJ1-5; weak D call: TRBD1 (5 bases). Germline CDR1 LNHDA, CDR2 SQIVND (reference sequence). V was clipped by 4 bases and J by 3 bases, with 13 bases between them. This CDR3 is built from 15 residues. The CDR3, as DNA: TGTGCCAGTAGTAGAGTCCGGGACCTCAATCAGCCCCAGCATTTT. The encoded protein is CASSRVRDLNQPQHF.

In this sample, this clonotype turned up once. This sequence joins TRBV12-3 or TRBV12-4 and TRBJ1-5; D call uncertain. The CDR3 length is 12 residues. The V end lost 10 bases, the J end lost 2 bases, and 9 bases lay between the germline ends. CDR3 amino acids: CATSGGNQPQHF. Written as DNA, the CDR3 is TGTGCCACCAGCGGGGGCAATCAGCCCCAGCATTTT.

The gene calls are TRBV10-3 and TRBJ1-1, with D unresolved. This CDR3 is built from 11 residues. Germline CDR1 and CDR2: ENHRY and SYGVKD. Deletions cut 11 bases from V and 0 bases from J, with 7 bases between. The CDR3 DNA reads TGTGCCGTCCGTATGAACACTGAAGCTTTCTTT. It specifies CAVRMNTEAFF.

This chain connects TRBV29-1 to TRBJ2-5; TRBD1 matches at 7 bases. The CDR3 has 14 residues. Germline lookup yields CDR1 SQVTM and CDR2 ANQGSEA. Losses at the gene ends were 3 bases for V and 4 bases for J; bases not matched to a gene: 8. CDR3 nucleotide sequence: TGCAGCGTTGAGACCAGGGACAGCTTAGAGACCCAGTACTTC. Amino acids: CSVETRDSLETQYF.

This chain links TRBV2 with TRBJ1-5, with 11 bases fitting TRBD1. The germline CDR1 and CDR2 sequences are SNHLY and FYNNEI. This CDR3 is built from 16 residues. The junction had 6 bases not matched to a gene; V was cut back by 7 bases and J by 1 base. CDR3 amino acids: CASTGTGGGSNQPQHF. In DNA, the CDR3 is TGTGCCAGCACCGGGACAGGGGGTGGGAGCAATCAGCCCCAGCATTTT.

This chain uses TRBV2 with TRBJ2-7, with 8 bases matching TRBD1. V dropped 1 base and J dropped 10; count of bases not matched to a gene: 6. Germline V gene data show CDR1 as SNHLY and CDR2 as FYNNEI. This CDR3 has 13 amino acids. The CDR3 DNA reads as TGTGCCAGCAGTGAAGGGGCAGGGGGCGATCAGTACTTC. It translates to CASSEGAGGDQYF.

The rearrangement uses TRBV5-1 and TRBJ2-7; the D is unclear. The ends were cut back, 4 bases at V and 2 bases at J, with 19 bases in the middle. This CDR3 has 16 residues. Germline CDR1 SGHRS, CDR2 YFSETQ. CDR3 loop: CASSPTERDGTYEQYF. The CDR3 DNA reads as TGCGCCAGCAGCCCAACGGAAAGGGATGGAACCTACGAGCAGTACTTC. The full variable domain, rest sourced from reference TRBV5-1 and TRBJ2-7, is KAGVTQTPRYLIKTRGQQVTLSCSPISGHRSVSWYQQTPGQGLQFLFEYFSETQRNKGNFPGRFSGRQFSNSRSEMNVSTLELGDSALYLCASSPTERDGTYEQYFGPGTRLTVT.

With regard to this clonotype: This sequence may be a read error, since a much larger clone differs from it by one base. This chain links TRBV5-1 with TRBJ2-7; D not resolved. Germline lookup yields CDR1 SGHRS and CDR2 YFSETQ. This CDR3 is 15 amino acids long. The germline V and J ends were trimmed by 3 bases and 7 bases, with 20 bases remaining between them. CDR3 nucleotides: TGCGCCAGCAGCTCCTCAGATGGCCTAGACAATGAGCAGTACTTC. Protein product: CASSSSDGLDNEQYF.

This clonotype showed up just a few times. The CDR3 protein is CASSFPTKGQESYEQYF. Here the CDR3 DNA reads TGTGCCAGCAGTTTTCCGACCAAGGGACAGGAGTCCTACGAGCAGTACTTC. V and J are TRBV6-2 or TRBV6-3 and TRBJ2-7, with TRBD1 identical over 8 bases. V was pared by 4 bases and J by 1 base, with 12 bases of the junction left unmatched. CDR1 and CDR2 (germline): MNHEY, SVGEGT. This CDR3 is built from 17 residues.

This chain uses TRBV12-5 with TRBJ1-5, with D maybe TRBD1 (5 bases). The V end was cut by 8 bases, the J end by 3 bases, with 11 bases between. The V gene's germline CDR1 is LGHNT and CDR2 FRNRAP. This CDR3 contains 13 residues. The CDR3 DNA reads TGTGCTAGTTCCGACAGTCTCAATCAGCCCCAGCATTTT. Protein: CASSDSLNQPQHF.